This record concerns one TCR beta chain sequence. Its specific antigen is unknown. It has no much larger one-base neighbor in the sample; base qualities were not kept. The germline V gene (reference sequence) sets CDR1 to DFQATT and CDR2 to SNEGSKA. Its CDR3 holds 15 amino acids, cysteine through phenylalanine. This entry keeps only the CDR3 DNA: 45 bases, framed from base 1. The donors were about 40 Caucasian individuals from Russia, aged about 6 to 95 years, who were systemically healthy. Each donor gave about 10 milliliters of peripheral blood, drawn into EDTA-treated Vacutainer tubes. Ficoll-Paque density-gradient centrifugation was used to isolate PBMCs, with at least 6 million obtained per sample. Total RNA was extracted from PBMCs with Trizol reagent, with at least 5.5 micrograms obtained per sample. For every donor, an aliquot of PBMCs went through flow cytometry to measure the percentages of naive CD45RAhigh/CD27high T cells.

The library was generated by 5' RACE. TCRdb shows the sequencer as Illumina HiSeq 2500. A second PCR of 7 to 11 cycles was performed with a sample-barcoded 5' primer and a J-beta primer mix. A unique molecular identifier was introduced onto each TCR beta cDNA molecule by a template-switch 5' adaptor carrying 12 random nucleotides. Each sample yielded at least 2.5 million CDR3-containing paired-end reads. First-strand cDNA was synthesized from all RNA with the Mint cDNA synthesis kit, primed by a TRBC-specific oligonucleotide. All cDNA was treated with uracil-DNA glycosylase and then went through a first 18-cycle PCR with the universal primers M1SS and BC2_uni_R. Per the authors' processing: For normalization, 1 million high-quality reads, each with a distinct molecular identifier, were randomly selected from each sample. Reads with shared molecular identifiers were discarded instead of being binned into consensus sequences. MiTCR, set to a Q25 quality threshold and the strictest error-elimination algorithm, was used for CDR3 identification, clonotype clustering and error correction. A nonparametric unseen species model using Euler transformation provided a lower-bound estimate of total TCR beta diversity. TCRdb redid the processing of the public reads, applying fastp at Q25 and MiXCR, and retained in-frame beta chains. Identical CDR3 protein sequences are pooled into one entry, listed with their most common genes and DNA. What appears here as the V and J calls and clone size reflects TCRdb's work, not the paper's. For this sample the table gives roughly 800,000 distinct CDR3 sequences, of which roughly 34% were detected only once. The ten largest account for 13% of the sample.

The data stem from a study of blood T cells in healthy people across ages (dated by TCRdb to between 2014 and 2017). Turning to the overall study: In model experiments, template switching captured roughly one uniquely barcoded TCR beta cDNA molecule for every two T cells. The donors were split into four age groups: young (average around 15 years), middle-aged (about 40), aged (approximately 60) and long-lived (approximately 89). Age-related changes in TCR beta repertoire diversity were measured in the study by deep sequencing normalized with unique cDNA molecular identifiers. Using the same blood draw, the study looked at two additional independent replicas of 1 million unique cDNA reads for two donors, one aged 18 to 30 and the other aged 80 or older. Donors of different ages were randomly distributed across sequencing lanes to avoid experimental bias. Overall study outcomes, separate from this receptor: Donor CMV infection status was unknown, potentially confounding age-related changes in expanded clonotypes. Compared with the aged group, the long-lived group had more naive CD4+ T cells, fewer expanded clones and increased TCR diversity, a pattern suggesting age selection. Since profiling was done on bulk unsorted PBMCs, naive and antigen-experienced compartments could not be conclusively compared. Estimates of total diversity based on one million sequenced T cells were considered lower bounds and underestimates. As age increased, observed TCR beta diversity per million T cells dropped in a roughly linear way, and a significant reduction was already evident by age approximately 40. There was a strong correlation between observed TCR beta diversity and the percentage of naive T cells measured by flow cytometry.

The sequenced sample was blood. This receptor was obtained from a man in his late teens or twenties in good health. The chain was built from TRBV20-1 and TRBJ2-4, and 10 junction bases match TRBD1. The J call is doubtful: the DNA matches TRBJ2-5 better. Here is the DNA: TGCAGTGCTCTGGACCCCGGGACAGGGGTGGAGACCCAGTACTTC. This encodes CSALDPGTGVETQYF.